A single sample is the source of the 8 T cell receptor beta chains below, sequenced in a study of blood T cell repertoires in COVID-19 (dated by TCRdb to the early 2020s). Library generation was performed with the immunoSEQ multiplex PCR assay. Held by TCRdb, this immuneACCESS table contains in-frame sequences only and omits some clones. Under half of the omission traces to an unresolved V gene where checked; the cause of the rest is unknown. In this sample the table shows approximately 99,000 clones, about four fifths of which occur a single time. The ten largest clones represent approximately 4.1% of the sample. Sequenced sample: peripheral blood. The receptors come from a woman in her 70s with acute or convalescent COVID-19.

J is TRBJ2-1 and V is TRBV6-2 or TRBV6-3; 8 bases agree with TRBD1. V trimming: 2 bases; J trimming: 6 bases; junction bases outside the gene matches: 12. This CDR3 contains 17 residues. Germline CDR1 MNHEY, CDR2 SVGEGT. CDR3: CASSYRPTGAPRNEQFF. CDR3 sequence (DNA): TGTGCCAGCAGTTACCGCCCGACAGGGGCTCCGCGCAATGAGCAGTTCTTC.

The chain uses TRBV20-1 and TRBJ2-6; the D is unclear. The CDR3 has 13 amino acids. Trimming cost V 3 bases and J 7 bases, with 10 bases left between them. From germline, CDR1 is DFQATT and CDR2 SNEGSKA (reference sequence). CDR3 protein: CSASHSAANVLTF. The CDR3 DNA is TGCAGTGCTAGTCACTCTGCCGCCAACGTCCTGACTTTC.

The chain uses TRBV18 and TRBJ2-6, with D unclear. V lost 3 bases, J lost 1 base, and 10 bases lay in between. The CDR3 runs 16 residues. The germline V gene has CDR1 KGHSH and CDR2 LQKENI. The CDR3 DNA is TGTGCCAGCTCACCCTTAGACAAATCTGGGGCCAACGTCCTGACTTTC. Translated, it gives CASSPLDKSGANVLTF.

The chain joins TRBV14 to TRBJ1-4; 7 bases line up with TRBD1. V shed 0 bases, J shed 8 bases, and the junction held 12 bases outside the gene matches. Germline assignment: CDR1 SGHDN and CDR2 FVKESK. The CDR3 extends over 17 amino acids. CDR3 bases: TGTGCCAGCAGCCAAGAAACCCGACAGGGACTGCGGGAAAAACTGTTTTTT. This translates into CASSQETRQGLREKLFF.

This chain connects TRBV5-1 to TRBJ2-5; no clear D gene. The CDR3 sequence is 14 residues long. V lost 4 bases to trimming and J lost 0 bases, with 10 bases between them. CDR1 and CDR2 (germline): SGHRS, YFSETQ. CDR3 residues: CASSPGGNQETQYF. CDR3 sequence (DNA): TGCGCCAGCAGCCCAGGTGGAAACCAAGAGACCCAGTACTTC. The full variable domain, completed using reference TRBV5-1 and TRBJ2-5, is KAGVTQTPRYLIKTRGQQVTLSCSPISGHRSVSWYQQTPGQGLQFLFEYFSETQRNKGNFPGRFSGRQFSNSRSEMNVSTLELGDSALYLCASSPGGNQETQYFGPGTRLLVL.

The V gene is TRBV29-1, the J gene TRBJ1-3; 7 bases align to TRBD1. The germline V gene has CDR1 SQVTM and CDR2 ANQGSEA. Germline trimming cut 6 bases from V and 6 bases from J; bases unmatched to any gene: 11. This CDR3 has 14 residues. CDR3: CSVRQGPGVNTIYF. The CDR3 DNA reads TGCAGCGTACGACAGGGTCCGGGGGTAAACACCATATATTTT. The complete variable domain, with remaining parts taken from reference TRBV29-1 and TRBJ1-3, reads SAVISQKPSRDICQRGTSLTIQCQVDSQVTMMFWYRQQPGQSLTLIATANQGSEATYESGFVIDKFPISRPNLTFSTLTVSNMSPEDSSIYLCSVRQGPGVNTIYFGEGSWLTVV.

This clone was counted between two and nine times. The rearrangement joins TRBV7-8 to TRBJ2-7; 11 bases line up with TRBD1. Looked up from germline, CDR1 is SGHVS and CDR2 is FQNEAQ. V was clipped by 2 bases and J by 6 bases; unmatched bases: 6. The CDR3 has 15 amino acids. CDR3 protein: CASSLWTGGRGEQYV. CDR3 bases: TGTGCCAGCAGCTTATGGACAGGGGGCCGCGGCGAGCAGTACGTC.

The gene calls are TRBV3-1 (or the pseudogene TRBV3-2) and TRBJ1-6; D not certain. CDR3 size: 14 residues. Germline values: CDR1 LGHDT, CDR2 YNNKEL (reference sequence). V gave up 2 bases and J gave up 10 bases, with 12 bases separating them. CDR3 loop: CASSQPSVGSPLHF. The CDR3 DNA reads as TGTGCCAGCAGCCAACCCAGCGTCGGCTCACCCCTCCACTTT.